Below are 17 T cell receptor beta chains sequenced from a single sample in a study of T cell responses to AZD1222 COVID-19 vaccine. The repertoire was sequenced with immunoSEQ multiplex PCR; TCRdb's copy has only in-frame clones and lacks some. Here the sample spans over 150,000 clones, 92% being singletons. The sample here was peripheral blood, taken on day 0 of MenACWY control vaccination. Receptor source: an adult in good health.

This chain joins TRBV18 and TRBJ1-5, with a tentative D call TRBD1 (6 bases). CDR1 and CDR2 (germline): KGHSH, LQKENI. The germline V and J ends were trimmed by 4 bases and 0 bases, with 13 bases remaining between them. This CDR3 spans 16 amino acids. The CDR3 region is CASSREGQDSNQPQHF. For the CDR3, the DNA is TGTGCCAGCTCACGAGAGGGACAAGATAGCAATCAGCCCCAGCATTTT.

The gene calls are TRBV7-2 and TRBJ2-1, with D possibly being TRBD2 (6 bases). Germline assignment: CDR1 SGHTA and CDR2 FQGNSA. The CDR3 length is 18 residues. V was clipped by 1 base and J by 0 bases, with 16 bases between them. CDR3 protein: CASSLVSGVGSSYNEQFF. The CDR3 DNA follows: TGTGCCAGCAGCTTAGTCTCGGGAGTTGGGAGCTCCTACAATGAGCAGTTCTTC.

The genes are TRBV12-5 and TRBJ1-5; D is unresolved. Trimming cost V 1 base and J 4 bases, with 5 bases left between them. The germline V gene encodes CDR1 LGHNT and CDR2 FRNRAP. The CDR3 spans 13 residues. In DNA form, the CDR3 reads TGTGCTAGTGGTTTGGATGTGAATCAGCCCCAGCATTTT. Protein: CASGLDVNQPQHF.

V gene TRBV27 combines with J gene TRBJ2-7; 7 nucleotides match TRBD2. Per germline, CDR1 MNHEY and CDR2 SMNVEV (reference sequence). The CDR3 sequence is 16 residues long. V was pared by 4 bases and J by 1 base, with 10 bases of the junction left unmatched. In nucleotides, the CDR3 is TGTGCCAGCAGTTCCCCCCGGACGGGGGGATCCTACGAGCAGTACTTC. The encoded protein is CASSSPRTGGSYEQYF.

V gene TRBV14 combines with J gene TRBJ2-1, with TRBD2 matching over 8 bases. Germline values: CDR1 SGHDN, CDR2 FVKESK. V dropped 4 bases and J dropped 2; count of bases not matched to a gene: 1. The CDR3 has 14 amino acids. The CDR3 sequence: CASSPGLAYNEQFF. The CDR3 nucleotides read TGTGCCAGCAGCCCGGGACTAGCCTACAATGAGCAGTTCTTC. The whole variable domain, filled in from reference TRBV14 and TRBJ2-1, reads EAGVTQFPSHSVIEKGQTVTLRCDPISGHDNLYWYRRVMGKEIKFLLHFVKESKQDESGMPNNRFLAERTGGTYSTLKVQPAELEDSGVYFCASSPGLAYNEQFFGPGTRLTVL.

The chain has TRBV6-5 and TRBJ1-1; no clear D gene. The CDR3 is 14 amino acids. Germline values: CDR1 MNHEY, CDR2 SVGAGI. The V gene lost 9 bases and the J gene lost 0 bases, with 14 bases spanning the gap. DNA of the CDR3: TGTGCCAGTTTAGGACGGCCCATGAACACTGAAGCTTTCTTT. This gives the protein CASLGRPMNTEAFF.

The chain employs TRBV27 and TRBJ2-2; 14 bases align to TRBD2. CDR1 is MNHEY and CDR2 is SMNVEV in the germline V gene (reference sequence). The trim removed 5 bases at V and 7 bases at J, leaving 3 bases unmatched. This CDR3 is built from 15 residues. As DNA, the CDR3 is TGTGCCAGCAGTGGGGGACTAGCGGGAGTCGGGGAGCTGTTTTTT. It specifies CASSGGLAGVGELFF.

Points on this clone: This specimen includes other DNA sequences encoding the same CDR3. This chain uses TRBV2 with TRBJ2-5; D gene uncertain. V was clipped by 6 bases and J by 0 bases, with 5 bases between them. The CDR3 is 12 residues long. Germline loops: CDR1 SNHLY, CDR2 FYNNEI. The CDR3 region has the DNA TGTGCCAGCAGCCTGGACCAAGAGACCCAGTACTTC. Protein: CASSLDQETQYF.

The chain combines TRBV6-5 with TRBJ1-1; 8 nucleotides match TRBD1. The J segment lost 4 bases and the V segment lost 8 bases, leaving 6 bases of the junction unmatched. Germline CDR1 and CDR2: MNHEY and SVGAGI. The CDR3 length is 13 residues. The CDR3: CASSDRGVTEAFF. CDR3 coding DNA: TGTGCCAGCTCCGACAGGGGTGTCACTGAAGCTTTCTTT.

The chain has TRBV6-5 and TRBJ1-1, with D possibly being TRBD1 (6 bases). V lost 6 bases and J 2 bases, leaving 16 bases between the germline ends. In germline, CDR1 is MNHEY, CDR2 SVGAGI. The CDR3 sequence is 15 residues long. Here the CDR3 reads CASRGRGLANTEAFF. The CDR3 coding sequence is TGTGCCAGCAGAGGCAGGGGCCTAGCAAACACTGAAGCTTTCTTT.

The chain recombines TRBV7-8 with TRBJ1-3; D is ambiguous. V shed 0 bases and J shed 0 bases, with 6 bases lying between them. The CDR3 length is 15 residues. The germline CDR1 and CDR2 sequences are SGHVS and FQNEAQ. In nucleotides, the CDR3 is TGTGCCAGCAGCTTAGCGGCAAACTCTGGAAACACCATATATTTT. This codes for CASSLAANSGNTIYF.

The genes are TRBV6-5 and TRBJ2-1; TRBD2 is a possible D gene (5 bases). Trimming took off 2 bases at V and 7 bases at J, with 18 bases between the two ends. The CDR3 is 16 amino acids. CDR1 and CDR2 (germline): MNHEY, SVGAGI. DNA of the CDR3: TGTGCCAGCAGTTACAGAAGAAGCGGAGCTGGGAATGAGCAGTTCTTC. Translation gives CASSYRRSGAGNEQFF.

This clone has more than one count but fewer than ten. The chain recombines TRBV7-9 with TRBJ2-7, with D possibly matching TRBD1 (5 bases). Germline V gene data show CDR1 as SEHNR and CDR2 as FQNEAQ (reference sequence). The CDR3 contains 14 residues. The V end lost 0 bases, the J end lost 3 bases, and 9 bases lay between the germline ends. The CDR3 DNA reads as TGTGCCAGCAGCTTAGCAGGGGCATACTACGAGCAGTACTTC. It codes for CASSLAGAYYEQYF.

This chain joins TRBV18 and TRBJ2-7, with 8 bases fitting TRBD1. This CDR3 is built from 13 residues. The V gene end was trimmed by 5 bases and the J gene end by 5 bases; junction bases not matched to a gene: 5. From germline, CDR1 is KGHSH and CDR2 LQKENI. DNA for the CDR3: TGTGCCAGCTCAAGGGACAGGATCGACGAGCAGTACTTC. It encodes CASSRDRIDEQYF. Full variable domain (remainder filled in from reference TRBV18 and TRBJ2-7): NAGVMQNPRHLVRRRGQEARLRCSPMKGHSHVYWYRQLPEEGLKFMVYLQKENIIDESGMPKERFSAEFPKEGPSILRIQQVVRGDSAAYFCASSRDRIDEQYFGPGTRLTVT.

The CDR3 region is CASSYGQGSYNEQFF. The CDR3 bases are TGTGCCAGCAGTTACGGACAGGGGTCCTACAATGAGCAGTTCTTC. The chain joins TRBV27 to TRBJ2-1; 9 bases are shared with TRBD1. Trimming at V came to 4 bases and at J to 1 base, leaving 2 bases not matched to a gene. CDR1 MNHEY and CDR2 SMNVEV come from the germline V gene (reference sequence). The CDR3 sequence is 15 residues long.

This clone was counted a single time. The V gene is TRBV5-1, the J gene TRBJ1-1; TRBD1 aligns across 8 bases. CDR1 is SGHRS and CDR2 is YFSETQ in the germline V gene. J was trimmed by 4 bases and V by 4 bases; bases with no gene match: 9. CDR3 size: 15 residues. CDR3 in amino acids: CASSPDRVGGTEAFF. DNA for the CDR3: TGCGCCAGCAGCCCGGACAGGGTAGGAGGCACTGAAGCTTTCTTT. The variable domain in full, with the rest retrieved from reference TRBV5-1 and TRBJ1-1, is KAGVTQTPRYLIKTRGQQVTLSCSPISGHRSVSWYQQTPGQGLQFLFEYFSETQRNKGNFPGRFSGRQFSNSRSEMNVSTLELGDSALYLCASSPDRVGGTEAFFGQGTRLTVV.

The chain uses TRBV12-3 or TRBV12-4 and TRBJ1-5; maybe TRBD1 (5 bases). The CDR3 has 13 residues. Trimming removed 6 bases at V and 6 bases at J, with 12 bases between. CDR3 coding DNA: TGTGCCAGCAGGAGAGGGGAGGCTCAGCCCCAGCATTTT. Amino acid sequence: CASRRGEAQPQHF.